This T cell receptor beta chain was identified in a study of T cell responses to AZD1222 COVID-19 vaccine. Study-wide results and caveats: Clonal diversity may have been underestimated in mostly white British donors. Spike-specific TCR breadth and depth were elevated following two AZD1222 doses.

About this clone: Its cognate antigen is unknown.

This table comes from immunoSEQ multiplex PCR, and its TCRdb copy is limited to in-frame clones, with some not included. Of 100,000 to 150,000 clones listed, 90% to 95% are singletons. The receptor comes from an adult in good health. Here the sequenced sample was peripheral blood, taken on day 0 of AZD1222 vaccination.

CDR3 loop: CASSVAFGTYNEQFF. DNA for the CDR3: TGTGCCAGCAGCGTTGCTTTTGGAACATACAATGAGCAGTTCTTC. The rearrangement joins TRBV9 to TRBJ2-1, with D unresolved. The V end lost 2 bases, the J end lost 4 bases, and 13 bases lay between the germline ends. Germline V lookup: CDR1 SGDLS, CDR2 YYNGEE. This CDR3 spans 15 amino acids.